This T cell receptor beta chain came from a study of blood T cells in healthy people across ages. Study-wide results and caveats: Older age coincided with a roughly linear decline in TCR beta diversity per million T cells.

CDR1 and CDR2 from the germline V gene are SEHNR and FQNEAQ (reference sequence). With 6 bases clipped from V and 6 bases from J, the junction kept 10 bases outside the gene matches. This CDR3 is built from 15 residues. Turning to this clonotype: Its antigen is unidentified.

The use of a sample-barcoded 5' primer and a J-beta primer mix characterized a second PCR of roughly 6 to 12 cycles. Each sample yielded at least 3 million CDR3-containing paired-end reads. One entry per CDR3 protein, called by TCRdb with MiXCR from the 5' RACE reads. The profile shows 350,000 to 450,000 distinct CDR3 sequences, roughly half of them singletons. V gene TRBV7-9 combines with J gene TRBJ1-2, with 10 bases that match TRBD1. This receptor was identified in a man between 60 and 75 years old in good health. The sequenced sample consisted of blood. CDR3 sequence reads: CASSHGGQGSHGYTF. The CDR3 DNA reads TGTGCCAGCAGTCATGGGGGACAGGGGTCCCATGGCTACACCTTC.